This T cell receptor (beta chain) was found in a study of blood T cell repertoires in COVID-19. Study-level background: Samples taken during acute and convalescent COVID-19 were collected in the United States, Italy and Spain.

Trimming removed 6 bases from V and 4 bases from J, with 16 bases in between. Germline values: CDR1 SGHRS, CDR2 YFSETQ. The CDR3 runs to 15 residues. Measured with immunoSEQ multiplex PCR; TCRdb has only the in-frame clones, and not every one. This repertoire shows under 250,000 clones, about 93% found once; its top ten account for 0.75% to 1%. The chain is built from TRBV5-1 and TRBJ2-2, with D possibly matching TRBD2 (5 bases). This clonotype originated in a man aged 55 to 70 with COVID-19, enrolled during active disease. Sequenced: peripheral blood. CDR3 sequence: CASTPRDSPTGELFF. For the CDR3, the DNA is TGCGCCAGCACCCCCCGGGATAGCCCCACCGGGGAGCTGTTTTTT.